This record concerns one T cell receptor (beta chain) sequence. Its antigen is currently unknown. J gave up 5 bases and V 3 bases, and 4 bases lay outside the gene matches. The CDR3 runs 14 residues. Germline values: CDR1 SGDLS, CDR2 YYNGEE. The treatment denotes: roughly 11-day PBMC culture with coronavirus spike peptide pools or control peptides (ViraFEST assay). Researchers collected the unexposed donor's CD4+ T cells before the COVID-19 pandemic (2011-2018). Where cells permitted, unexposed-donor CD4+ T cells were probed with SARS-CoV-2 S/N and four cold-coronavirus spikes. Sequencing of the DNA from cultured CD4+ T cells was carried out with the Oncomine TCR Beta short-read assay. TCRdb used MiXCR to reprocess the PCR reads, holding one entry per CDR3 protein. The sample comprises roughly 3,000 distinct CDR3 sequences, 25% to 30% of which are singletons, and around two fifths rests with the top ten.

The data were taken from a study of vaccination and CD4 T cells after COVID-19. Study-wide background: Each post-COVID sample was drawn after diagnosis, and the median interval was roughly 100 days (range 35 to 161).

Material: CD4+ T cells from blood, cultured in vitro. The chain uses TRBV9 and TRBJ2-3, with TRBD1 identical over 9 bases. The receptor's source is a human donor in good health. In DNA form, the CDR3 reads TGTGCCAGCAGCGCCGGGACAGGGATAGATACGCAGTATTTT. Amino acids: CASSAGTGIDTQYF.